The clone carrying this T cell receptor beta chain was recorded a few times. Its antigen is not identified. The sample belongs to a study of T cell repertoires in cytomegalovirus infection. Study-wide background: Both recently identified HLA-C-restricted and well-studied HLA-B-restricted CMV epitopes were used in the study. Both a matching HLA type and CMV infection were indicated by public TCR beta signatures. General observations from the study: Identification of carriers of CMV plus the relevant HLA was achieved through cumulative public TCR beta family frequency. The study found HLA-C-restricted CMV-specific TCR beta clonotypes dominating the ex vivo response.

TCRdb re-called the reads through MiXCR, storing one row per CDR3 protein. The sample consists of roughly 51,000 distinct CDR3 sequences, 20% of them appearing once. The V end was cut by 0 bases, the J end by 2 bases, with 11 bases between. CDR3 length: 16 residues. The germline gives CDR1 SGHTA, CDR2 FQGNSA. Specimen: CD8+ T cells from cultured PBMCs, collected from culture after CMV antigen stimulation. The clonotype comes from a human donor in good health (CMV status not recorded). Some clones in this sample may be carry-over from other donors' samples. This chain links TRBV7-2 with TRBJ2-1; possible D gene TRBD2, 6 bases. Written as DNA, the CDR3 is TGTGCCAGCAGCTTAGCTGGGGGGAACCCCTACAATGAGCAGTTCTTC. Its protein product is CASSLAGGNPYNEQFF.